These 3 T cell receptor beta chains were sequenced from one sample in a study of T cells in Graves' hyperthyroidism and ophthalmopathy (dated by TCRdb to 2018 to 2020). Library construction relied on multiplex PCR. The sample was run on an Illumina HiSeq 2000. TCR beta CDR3 regions were amplified from RNA transcripts. The first round of RT-PCR for the TCR CDR3 was performed with the HTBI primer set and the Qiagen OneStep RT-PCR kit. TCRdb reran the public reads through fastp at Q25 and MiXCR, keeping productive beta chains. Records with the same CDR3 protein are collapsed into one entry carrying the most frequent genes and DNA. This sample gives about 640,000 distinct CDR3 sequences in total; about 14% of them show up just once. Under 15% of the sample belongs to the ten largest clones. Sequencing was carried out using blood. The receptor set was obtained from a woman between 45 and 60 years old with Graves' ophthalmopathy.

This clonotype was seen only a few times. This may arise from a read error, as a much more abundant clone is one base away. CDR3 sequence reads: CASSLAGVQSNEQFF. For the CDR3, the DNA is TGTGCCAGCAGCTTAGCGGGAGTACAGTCGAATGAGCAGTTCTTC. V usage is TRBV7-2 and J usage is TRBJ2-1, with a tentative D call TRBD2 (5 bases). Germline values: CDR1 SGHTA, CDR2 FQGNSA. This CDR3 region has 15 residues. The V end was cut by 0 bases, the J end by 7 bases, with 13 bases between.

Comments on this clonotype: A much larger clone differs by one base, so this may be a read error. The V and J genes are TRBV28 and TRBJ2-4; D is undetermined. The CDR3 consists of 13 residues. Germline lookup yields CDR1 MDHEN and CDR2 SYDVKM. Written as DNA, the CDR3 is TGTGCCAGCTATTTGGGCGTAGGAAACATTCAGTGCTTC. Residues: CASYLGVGNIQCF.

Concerning this clonotype: This may stem from a read error, because a much larger clone lies one nucleotide away. This chain connects TRBV4-2 to TRBJ1-5; D is unclear. This CDR3 is built from 16 residues. CDR1 and CDR2 from the germline V gene are LGHNA and YNFKEQ. CDR3 region: CTSSQVGDLSNQPQHF. The CDR3 DNA sequence: TGTACCAGCAGCCAAGTCGGAGACCTTAGCAATCAGCCCCAGCATTTT.